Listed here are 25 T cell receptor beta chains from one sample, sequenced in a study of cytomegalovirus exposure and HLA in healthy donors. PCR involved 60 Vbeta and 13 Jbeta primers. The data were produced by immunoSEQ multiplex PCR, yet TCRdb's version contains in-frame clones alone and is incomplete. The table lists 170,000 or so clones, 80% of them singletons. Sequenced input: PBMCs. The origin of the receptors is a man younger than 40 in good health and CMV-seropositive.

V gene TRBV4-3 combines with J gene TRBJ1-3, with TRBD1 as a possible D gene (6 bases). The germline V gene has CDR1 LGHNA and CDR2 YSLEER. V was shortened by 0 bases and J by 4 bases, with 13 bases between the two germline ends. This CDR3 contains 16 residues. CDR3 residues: CASSQDSGGRGNTIYF. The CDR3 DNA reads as TGCGCCAGCAGCCAAGATTCCGGGGGGCGGGGAAACACCATATATTTT.

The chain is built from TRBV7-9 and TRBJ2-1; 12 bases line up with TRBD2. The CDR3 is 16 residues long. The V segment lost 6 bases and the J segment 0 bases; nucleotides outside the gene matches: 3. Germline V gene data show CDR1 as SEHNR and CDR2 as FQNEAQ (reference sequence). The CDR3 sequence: CASRSSGRVSYNEQFF. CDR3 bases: TGTGCCAGCAGATCTAGCGGGAGGGTCTCCTACAATGAGCAGTTCTTC.

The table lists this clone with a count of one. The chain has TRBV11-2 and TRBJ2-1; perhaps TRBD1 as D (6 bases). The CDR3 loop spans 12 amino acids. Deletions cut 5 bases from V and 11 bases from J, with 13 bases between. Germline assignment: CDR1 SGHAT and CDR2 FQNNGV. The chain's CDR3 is CASSLDSRKQFF. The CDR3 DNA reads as TGTGCCAGCAGCCTGGACAGTCGGAAGCAGTTCTTC. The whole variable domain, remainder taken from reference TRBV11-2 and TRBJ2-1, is EAGVAQSPRYKIIEKRQSVAFWCNPISGHATLYWYQQILGQGPKLLIQFQNNGVVDDSQLPKDRFSAERLKGVDSTLKIQPAKLEDSAVYLCASSLDSRKQFFGPGTRLTVL.

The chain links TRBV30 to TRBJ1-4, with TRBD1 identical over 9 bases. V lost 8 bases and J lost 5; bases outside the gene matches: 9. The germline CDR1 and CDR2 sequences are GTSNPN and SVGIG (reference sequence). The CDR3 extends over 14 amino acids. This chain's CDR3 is CARKLTGGNEKLFF. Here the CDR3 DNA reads TGTGCCCGAAAACTGACAGGGGGGAATGAAAAACTGTTTTTT.

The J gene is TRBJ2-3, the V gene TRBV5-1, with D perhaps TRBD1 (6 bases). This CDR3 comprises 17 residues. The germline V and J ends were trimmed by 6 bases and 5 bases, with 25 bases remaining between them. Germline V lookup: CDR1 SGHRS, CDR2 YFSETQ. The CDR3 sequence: CASTGNRLNSRGDTQYF. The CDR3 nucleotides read TGCGCCAGCACCGGTAACCGACTGAACAGCAGGGGAGATACGCAGTATTTT.

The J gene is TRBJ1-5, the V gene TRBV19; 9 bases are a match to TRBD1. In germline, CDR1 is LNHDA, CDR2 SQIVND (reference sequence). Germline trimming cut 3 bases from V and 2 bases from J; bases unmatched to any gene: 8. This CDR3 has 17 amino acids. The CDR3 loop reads CASSIKQGARGNQPQHF. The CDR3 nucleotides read TGTGCCAGTAGTATCAAACAGGGGGCGAGGGGCAATCAGCCCCAGCATTTT.

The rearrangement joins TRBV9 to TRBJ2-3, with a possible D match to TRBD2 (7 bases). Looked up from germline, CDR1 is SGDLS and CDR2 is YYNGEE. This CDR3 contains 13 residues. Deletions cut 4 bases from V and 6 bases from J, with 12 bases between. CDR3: CASSLKGGDTQYF. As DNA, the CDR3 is TGTGCCAGCAGCCTAAAGGGGGGGGATACGCAGTATTTT.

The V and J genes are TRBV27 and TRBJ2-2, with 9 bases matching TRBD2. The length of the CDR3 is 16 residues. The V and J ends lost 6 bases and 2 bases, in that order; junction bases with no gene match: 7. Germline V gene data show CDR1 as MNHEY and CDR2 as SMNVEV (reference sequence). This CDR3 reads CASSIGLAPNTGELFF. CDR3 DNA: TGTGCCAGCAGCATCGGACTAGCGCCTAACACCGGGGAGCTGTTTTTT.

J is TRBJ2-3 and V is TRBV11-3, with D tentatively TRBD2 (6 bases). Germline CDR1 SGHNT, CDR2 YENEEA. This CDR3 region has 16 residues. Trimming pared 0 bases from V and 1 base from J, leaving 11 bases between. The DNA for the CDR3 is TGTGCCAGCAGCTTAGAAGCGGGCACAGGCACAGATACGCAGTATTTT. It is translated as CASSLEAGTGTDTQYF.

The CDR3 protein is CASSRTSGAVAYEQYF. The CDR3 nucleotides are TGCGCCAGCAGCCGGACTAGCGGGGCGGTGGCCTACGAGCAGTACTTC. The J gene is TRBJ2-7, the V gene TRBV4-3, with 12 positions matching TRBD2. Germline V gene data show CDR1 as LGHNA and CDR2 as YSLEER. V lost 4 bases, J lost 2 bases, and 6 bases stayed unmatched. This CDR3 spans 16 amino acids.

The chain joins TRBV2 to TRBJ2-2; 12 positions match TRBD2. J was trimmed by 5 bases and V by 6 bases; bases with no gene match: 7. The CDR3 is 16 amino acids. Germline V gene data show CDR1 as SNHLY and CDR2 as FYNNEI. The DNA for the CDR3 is TGTGCCAGCAGACTAGCGGGAGGATATGAGACCGGGGAGCTGTTTTTT. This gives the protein CASRLAGGYETGELFF.

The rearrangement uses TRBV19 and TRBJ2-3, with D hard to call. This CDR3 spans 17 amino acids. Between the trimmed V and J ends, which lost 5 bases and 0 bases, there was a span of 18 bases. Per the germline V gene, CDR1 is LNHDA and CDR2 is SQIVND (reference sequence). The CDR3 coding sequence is TGTGCCAGTAGTCCCGCCGGGTTCCCCTTTAGCACAGATACGCAGTATTTT. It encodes CASSPAGFPFSTDTQYF.

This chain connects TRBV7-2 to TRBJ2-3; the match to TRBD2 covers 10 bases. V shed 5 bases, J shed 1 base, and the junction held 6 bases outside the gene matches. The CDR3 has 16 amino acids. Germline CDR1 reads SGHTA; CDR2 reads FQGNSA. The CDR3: CASSPQRGGRTDTQYF. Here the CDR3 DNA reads TGTGCCAGCAGCCCTCAGCGGGGGGGACGCACAGATACGCAGTATTTT.

This chain's CDR3 is CSVEVPDRGLRAYEQYF. The CDR3 DNA sequence: TGCAGCGTTGAAGTCCCCGACAGGGGACTTCGGGCCTACGAGCAGTACTTC. The chain employs TRBV29-1 and TRBJ2-7; TRBD1 aligns across 8 bases. This CDR3 has 17 residues. V was clipped by 1 base and J by 2 bases; unmatched bases: 13. CDR1 is SQVTM and CDR2 is ANQGSEA in the germline V gene.

The CDR3 loop is CASSREGHEQFF. The CDR3 DNA reads TGCGCCAGCAGCCGAGAGGGCCATGAGCAGTTCTTC. The chain is built from TRBV5-1 and TRBJ2-1; weak D call: TRBD2 (5 bases). The CDR3 sequence is 12 residues long. V was cut by 4 bases and J by 8 bases, with 10 bases left in between. The germline V gene encodes CDR1 SGHRS and CDR2 YFSETQ.

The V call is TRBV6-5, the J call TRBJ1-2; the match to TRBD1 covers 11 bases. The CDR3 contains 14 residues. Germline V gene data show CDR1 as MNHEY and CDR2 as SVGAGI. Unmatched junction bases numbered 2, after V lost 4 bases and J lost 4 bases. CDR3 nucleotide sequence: TGTGCCAGCAGTTGGGACAGGGGGACCTATGGCTACACCTTC. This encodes CASSWDRGTYGYTF.

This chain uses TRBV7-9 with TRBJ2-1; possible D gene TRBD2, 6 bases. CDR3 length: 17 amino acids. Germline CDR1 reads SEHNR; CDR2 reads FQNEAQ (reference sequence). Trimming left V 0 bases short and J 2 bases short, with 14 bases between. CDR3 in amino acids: CASSLAGGRGTYNEQFF. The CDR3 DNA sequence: TGTGCCAGCAGCTTAGCGGGGGGTAGGGGCACCTACAATGAGCAGTTCTTC.

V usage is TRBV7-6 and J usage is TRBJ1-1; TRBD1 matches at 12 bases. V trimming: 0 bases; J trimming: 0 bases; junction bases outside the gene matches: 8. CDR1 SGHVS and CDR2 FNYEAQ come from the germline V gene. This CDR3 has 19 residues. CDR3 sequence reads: CASSLAGGTGGLMNTEAFF. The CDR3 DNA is TGTGCCAGCAGCTTAGCCGGCGGGACAGGGGGCCTCATGAACACTGAAGCTTTCTTT.

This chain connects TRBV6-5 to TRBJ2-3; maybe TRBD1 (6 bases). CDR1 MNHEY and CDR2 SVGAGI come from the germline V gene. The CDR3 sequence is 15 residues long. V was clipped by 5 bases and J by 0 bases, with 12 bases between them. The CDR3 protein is CASSAGTPSTDTQYF. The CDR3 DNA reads TGTGCCAGCAGTGCCGGGACACCGAGCACAGATACGCAGTATTTT.

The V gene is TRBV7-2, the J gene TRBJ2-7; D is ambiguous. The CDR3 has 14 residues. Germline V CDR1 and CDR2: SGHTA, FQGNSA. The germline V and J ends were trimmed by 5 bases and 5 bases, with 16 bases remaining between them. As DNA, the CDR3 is TGTGCCAGCAGCCTAACCAATCACGATGACGAGCAGTACTTC. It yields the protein CASSLTNHDDEQYF.

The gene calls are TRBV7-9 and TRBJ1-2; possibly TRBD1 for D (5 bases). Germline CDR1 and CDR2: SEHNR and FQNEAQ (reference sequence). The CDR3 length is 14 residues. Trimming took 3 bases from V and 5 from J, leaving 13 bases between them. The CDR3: CASSFSGGGYGYTF. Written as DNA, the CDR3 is TGTGCCAGCAGCTTTAGTGGGGGGGGATATGGCTACACCTTC.

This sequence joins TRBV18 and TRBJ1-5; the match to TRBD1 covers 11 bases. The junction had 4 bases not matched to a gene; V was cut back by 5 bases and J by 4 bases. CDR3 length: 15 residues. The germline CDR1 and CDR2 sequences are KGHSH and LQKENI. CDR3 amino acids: CASSAGTGGNQPQHF. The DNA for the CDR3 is TGTGCCAGCTCAGCCGGGACAGGGGGGAATCAGCCCCAGCATTTT.

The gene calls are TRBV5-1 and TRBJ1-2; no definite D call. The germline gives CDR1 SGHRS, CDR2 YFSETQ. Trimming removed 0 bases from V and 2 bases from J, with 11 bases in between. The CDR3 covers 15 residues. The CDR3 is CASSLGGLNNYGYTF. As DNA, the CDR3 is TGCGCCAGCAGCTTGGGAGGGCTAAACAACTATGGCTACACCTTC.

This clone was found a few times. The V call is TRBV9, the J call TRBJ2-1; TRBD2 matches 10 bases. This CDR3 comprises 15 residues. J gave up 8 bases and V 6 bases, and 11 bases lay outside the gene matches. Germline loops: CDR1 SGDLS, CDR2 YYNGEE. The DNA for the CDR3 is TGTGCCAGCACGTCAGCGGGAGGGCCCGGGGATGAGCAGTTCTTC. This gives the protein CASTSAGGPGDEQFF.

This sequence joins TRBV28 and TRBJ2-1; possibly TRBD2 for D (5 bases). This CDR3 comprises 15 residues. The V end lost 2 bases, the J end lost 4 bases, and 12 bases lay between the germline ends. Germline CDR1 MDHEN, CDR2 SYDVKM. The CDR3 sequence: CASSLTGSVYNEQFF. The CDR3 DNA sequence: TGTGCCAGCAGTTTAACGGGATCAGTTTACAATGAGCAGTTCTTC. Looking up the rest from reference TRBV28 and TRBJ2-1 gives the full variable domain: DVKVTQSSRYLVKRTGEKVFLECVQDMDHENMFWYRQDPGLGLRLIYFSYDVKMKEKGDIPEGYSVSREKKERFSLILESASTNQTSMYLCASSLTGSVYNEQFFGPGTRLTVL.